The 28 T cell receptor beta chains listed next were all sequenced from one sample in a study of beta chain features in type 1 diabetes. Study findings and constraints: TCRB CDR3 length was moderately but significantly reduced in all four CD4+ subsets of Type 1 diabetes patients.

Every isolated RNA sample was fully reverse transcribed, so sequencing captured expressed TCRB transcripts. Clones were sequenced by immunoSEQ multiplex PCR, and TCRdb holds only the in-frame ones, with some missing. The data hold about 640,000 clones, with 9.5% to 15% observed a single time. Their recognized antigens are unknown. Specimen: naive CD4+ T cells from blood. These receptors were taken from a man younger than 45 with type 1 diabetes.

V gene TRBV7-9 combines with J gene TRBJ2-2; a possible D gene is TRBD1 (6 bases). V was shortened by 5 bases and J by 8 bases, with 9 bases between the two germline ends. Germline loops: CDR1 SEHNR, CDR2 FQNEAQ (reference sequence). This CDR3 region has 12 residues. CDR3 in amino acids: CASSIGQGELFF. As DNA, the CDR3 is TGTGCCAGCAGCATCGGACAGGGGGAGCTGTTTTTT.

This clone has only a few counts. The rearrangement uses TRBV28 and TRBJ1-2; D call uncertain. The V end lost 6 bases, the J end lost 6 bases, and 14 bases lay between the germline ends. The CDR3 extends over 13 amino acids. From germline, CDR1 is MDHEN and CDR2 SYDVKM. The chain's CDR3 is CASSPTLGHGYTF. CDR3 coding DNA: TGTGCCAGCAGCCCGACCCTTGGACATGGCTACACCTTC.

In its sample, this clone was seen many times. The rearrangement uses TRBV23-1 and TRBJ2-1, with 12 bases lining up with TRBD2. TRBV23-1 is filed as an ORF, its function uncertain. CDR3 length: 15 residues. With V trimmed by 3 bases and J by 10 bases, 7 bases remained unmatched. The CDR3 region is CASSHMTSGGREQFF. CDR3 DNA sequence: TGCGCCAGCAGTCATATGACTAGCGGGGGTCGCGAGCAGTTCTTC.

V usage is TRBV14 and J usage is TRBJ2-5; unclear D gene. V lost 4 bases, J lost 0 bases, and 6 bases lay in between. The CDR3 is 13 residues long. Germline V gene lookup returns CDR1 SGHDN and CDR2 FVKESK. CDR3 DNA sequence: TGTGCCAGCAGCCGTGCTTACCAAGAGACCCAGTACTTC. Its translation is CASSRAYQETQYF.

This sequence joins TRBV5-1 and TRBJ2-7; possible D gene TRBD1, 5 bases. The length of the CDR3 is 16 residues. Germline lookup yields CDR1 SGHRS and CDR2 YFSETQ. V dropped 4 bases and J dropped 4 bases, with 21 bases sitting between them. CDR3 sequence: CASSRSLQAREYEQYF. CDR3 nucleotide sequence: TGCGCCAGCAGCCGAAGCTTACAGGCCCGAGAATACGAGCAGTACTTC.

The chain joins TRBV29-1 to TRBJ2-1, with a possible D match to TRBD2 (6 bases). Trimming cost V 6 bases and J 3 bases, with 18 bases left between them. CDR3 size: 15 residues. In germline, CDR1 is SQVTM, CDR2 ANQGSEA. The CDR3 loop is CSVGGGGTDYNEQFF. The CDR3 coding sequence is TGCAGCGTCGGCGGAGGCGGGACGGACTACAATGAGCAGTTCTTC.

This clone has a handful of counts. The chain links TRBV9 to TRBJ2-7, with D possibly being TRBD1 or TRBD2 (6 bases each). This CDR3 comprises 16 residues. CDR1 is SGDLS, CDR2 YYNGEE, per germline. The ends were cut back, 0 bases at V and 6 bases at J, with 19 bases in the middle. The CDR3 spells CASSVAGDSVLSEQYF. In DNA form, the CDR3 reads TGTGCCAGCAGCGTAGCAGGGGACTCCGTCCTCTCCGAGCAGTACTTC.

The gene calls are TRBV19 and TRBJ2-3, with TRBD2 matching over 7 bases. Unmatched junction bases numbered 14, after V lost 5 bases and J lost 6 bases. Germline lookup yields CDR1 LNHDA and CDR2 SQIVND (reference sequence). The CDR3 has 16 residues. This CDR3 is CASSPVPGREVDTQYF. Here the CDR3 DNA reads TGTGCCAGTAGTCCAGTTCCGGGACGGGAGGTGGATACGCAGTATTTT.

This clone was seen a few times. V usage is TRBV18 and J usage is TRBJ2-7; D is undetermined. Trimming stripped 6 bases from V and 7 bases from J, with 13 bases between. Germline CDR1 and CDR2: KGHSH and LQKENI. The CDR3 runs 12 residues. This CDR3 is CASSTTIFEQYF. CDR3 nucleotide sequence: TGTGCCAGCTCCACGACCATCTTTGAGCAGTACTTC.

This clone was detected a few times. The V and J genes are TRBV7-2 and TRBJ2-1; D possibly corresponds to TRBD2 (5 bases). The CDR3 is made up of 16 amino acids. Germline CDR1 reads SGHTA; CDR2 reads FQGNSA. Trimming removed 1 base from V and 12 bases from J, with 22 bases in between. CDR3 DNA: TGTGCCAGCAGCTTAGAAGGTTTGACAATATCAAGCGGGCAGTTCTTC. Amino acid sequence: CASSLEGLTISSGQFF.

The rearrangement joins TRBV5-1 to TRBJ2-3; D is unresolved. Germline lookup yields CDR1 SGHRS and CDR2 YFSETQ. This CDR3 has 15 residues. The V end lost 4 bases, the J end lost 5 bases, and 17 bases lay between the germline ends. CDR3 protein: CASSPTTRVVDTQYF. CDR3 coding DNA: TGCGCCAGCAGCCCGACGACAAGGGTGGTAGATACGCAGTATTTT.

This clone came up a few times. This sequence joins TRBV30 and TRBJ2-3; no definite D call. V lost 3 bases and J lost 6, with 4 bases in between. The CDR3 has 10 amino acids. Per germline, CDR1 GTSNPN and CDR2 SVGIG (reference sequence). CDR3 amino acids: CAWRGDTQYF. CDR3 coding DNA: TGTGCCTGGAGGGGGGATACGCAGTATTTT.

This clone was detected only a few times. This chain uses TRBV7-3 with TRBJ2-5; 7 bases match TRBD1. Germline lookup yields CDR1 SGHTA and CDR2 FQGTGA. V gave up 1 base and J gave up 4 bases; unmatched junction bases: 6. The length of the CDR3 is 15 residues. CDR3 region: CASSLNRGISETQYF. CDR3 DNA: TGTGCCAGCAGCTTAAACAGGGGAATCTCAGAGACCCAGTACTTC.

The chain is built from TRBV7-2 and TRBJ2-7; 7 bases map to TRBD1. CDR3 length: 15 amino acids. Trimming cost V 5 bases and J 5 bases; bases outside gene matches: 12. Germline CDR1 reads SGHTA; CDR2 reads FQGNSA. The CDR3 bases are TGTGCCAGCAGCCGGACGAGACAGGGTAACCACGAGCAGTACTTC. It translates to CASSRTRQGNHEQYF. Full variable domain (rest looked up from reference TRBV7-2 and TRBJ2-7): GAGVSQSPSNKVTEKGKDVELRCDPISGHTALYWYRQSLGQGLEFLIYFQGNSAPDKSGLPSDRFSAERTGGSVSTLTIQRTQQEDSAVYLCASSRTRQGNHEQYFGPGTRLTVT.

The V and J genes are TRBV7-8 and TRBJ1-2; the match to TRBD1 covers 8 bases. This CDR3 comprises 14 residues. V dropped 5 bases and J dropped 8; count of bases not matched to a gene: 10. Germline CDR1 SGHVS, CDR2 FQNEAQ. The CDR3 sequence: CASSQGDRPRGYTF. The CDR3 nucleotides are TGTGCCAGCAGCCAAGGGGACAGGCCTAGGGGCTACACCTTC.

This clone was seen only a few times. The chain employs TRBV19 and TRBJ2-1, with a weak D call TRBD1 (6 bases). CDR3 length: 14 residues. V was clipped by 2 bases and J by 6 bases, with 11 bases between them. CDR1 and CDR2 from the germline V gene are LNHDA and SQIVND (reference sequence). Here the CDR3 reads CASSISNRANEQFF. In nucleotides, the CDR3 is TGTGCCAGTAGTATATCAAACAGGGCCAATGAGCAGTTCTTC.

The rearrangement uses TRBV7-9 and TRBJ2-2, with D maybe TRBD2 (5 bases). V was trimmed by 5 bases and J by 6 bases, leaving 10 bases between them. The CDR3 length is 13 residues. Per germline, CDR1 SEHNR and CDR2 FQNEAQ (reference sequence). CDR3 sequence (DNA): TGTGCCAGCAGCCGAGCGGAACCCGGGGAGCTGTTTTTT. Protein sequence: CASSRAEPGELFF. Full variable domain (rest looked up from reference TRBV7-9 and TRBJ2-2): DTGVSQNPRHKITKRGQNVTFRCDPISEHNRLYWYRQTLGQGPEFLTYFQNEAQLEKSRLLSDRFSAERPKGSFSTLEIQRTEQGDSAMYLCASSRAEPGELFFGEGSRLTVL.

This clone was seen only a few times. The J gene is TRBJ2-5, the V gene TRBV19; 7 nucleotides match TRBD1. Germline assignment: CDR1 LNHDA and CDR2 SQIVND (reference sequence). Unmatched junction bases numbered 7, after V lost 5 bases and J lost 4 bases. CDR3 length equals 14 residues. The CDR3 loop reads CASSPGGVVETQYF. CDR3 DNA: TGTGCCAGTAGTCCAGGGGGAGTGGTAGAGACCCAGTACTTC.

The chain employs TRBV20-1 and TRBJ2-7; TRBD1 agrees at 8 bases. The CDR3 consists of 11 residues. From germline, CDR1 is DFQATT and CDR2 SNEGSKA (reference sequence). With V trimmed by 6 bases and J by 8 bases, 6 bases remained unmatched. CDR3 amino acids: CSAGQASKQYF. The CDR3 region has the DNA TGCAGTGCGGGACAGGCCAGCAAGCAGTACTTC.

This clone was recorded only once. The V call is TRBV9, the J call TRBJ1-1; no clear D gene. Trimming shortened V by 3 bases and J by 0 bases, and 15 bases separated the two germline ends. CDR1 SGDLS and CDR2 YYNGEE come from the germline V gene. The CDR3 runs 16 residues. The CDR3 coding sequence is TGTGCCAGCAGCGGCCCAGTTACTTCCATGAACACTGAAGCTTTCTTT. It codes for CASSGPVTSMNTEAFF.

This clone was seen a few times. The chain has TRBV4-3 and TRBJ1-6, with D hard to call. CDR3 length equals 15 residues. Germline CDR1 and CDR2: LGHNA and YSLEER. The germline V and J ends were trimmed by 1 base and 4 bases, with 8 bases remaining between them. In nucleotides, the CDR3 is TGCGCCAGCAGCCAAGTCGCAACTTATAATTCACCCCTCCACTTT. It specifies CASSQVATYNSPLHF.

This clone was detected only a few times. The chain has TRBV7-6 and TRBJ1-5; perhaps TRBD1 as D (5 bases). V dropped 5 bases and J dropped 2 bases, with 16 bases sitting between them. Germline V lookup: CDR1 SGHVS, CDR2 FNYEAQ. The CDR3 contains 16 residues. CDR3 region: CASSDYRFRGNQPQHF. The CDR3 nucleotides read TGTGCCAGCAGCGATTACAGATTCAGGGGCAATCAGCCCCAGCATTTT.

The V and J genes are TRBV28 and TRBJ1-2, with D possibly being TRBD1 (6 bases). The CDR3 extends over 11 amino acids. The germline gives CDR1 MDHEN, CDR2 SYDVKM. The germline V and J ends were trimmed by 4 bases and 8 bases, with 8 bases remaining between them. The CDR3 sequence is CASSSGEGYTF. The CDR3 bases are TGTGCCAGCAGTTCAGGGGAAGGCTACACCTTC.

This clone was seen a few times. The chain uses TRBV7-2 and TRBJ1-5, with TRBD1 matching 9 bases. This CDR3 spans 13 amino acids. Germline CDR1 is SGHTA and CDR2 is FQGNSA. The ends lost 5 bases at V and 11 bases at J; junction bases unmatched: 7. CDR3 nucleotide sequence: TGTGCCAGCAGCCCCCGACAGGGGGGGACCCAGCATTTT. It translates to CASSPRQGGTQHF.

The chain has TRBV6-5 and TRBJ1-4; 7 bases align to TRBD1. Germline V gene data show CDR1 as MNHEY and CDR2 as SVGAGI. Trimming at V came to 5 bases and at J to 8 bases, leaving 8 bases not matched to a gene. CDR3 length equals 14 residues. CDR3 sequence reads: CASSQQGFEEKLFF. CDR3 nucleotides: TGTGCCAGCAGTCAACAGGGGTTTGAGGAAAAACTGTTTTTT.

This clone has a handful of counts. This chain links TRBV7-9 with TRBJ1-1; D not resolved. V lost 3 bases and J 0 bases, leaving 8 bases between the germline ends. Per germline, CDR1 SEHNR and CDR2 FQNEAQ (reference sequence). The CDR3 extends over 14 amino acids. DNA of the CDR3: TGTGCCAGCAGCTTGTCGGGGATGAACACTGAAGCTTTCTTT. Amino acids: CASSLSGMNTEAFF.

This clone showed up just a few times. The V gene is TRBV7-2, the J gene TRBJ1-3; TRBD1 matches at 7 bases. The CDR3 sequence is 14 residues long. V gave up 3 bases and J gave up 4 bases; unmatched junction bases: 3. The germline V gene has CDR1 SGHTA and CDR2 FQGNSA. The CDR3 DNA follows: TGTGCCAGCAGCTTGATGGACAGGGGAAACACCATATATTTT. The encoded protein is CASSLMDRGNTIYF.

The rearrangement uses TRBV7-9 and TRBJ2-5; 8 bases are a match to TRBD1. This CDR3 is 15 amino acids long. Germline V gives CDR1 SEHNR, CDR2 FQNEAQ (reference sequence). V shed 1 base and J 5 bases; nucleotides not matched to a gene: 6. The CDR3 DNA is TGTGCCAGCAGCTTAGAGCAGGGGGCTGGGGAGACCCAGTACTTC. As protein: CASSLEQGAGETQYF.